This entry describes one TCR beta chain. The CDR3 contains 13 residues. CDR1 is MNHEY and CDR2 is SVGEGT in the germline V gene. Trimming took off 5 bases at V and 2 bases at J, with 9 bases between the two ends. The sample originates from a study of blood T cell repertoires in COVID-19. At the level of the study: Whether acute or convalescent, the COVID-19 samples came from the United States, Italy and Spain. T cells, B-cell-depleted T cells, or PBMCs supplied cDNA or gDNA.

Per the authors' pipeline: Reference gene primer amplification gave nucleated cell count estimates. Only in-frame clones appear in the TCRdb table, and some are missing; sequencing was by immunoSEQ multiplex PCR. V and J calls plus clone size are reproduced from that table; the DNA served to infer D and trimming. The table lists about 42,000 clones, roughly nine tenths of them singletons, with around 6.5% in the top ten. This clonotype was obtained from a human donor in a cohort sampled during active COVID-19. The sample was peripheral blood. V is TRBV6-2 or TRBV6-3 and J is TRBJ1-2; tentatively, D is TRBD1 (6 bases). CDR3 region: CASSRTVNYGYTF. CDR3 in DNA: TGTGCCAGCAGTCGGACAGTCAACTATGGCTACACCTTC.